This is a list of T cell receptor beta chains from one sample in a study of blood T cell repertoires in COVID-19. Assay: immunoSEQ multiplex PCR; the TCRdb copy retains only in-frame clones and omits some. The repertoire consists of more than 120,000 clones, with approximately 89% occurring once and the leading ten covering around 1.5%. Sequencing was done on a sample of peripheral blood. The receptors here all came from a human donor in a cohort sampled during active COVID-19. Each CDR3 is given with its conserved first and last residue. Fields, in order: D gene, J gene, clone size, V gene, CDR3 protein, CDR3 DNA. A D gene is named only where the DNA matches it firmly. Part of the rows lack a size; the others show once, few, many or a class for expanded clones.

d_call: TRBD2
j_call: TRBJ2-4
clone_size: NA
v_call: TRBV7-3
cdr3_aa: CASSLTRGTKNIQYF
cdr3_nt: TGTGCCAGCAGCTTAACGCGGGGGACCAAAAACATTCAGTACTTC

d_call: TRBD1
j_call: TRBJ2-5
clone_size: NA
v_call: TRBV30
cdr3_aa: CAWSEGGAETQYF
cdr3_nt: TGTGCCTGGAGTGAAGGGGGCGCAGAGACCCAGTACTTC

d_call: NA
j_call: TRBJ2-7
clone_size: NA
v_call: TRBV27
cdr3_aa: CASSLYSGFYEQYF
cdr3_nt: TGTGCCAGCAGTTTATATTCGGGGTTCTACGAGCAGTACTTC

d_call: NA
j_call: TRBJ2-1
clone_size: NA
v_call: TRBV2
cdr3_aa: CASSPRTGTYNEQFF
cdr3_nt: TGTGCCAGCAGTCCTAGGACTGGAACTTACAATGAGCAGTTCTTC

d_call: TRBD1
j_call: TRBJ1-6
clone_size: NA
v_call: TRBV9
cdr3_aa: CASSVLRDRSYNSPLHF
cdr3_nt: TGTGCCAGCAGCGTACTAAGGGACAGGAGCTATAATTCACCCCTCCACTTT

d_call: NA
j_call: TRBJ1-1
clone_size: NA
v_call: TRBV7-2
cdr3_aa: CASSFLGAYQAFF
cdr3_nt: TGTGCCAGCAGCTTCCTGGGGGCCTACCAAGCTTTCTTT

d_call: NA
j_call: TRBJ1-5
clone_size: NA
v_call: TRBV6-5
cdr3_aa: CASSLQPQHF
cdr3_nt: TGTGCCAGCAGTTTACAGCCCCAGCATTTT

d_call: NA
j_call: TRBJ2-7
clone_size: NA
v_call: TRBV5-6
cdr3_aa: CASSLVESGEQYF
cdr3_nt: TGTGCCAGCAGCTTGGTAGAGTCTGGCGAGCAGTACTTC

d_call: NA
j_call: TRBJ1-2
clone_size: NA
v_call: TRBV7-2
cdr3_aa: CASSLGSGSEDTF
cdr3_nt: TGTGCCAGCAGCTTAGGCTCGGGGTCCGAAGACACCTTC

d_call: TRBD1
j_call: TRBJ1-5
clone_size: NA
v_call: TRBV5-1
cdr3_aa: CASSPTGGGNQPQHF
cdr3_nt: TGCGCCAGCAGCCCGACAGGGGGCGGCAATCAGCCCCAGCATTTT

d_call: TRBD1
j_call: TRBJ2-7
clone_size: NA
v_call: TRBV29-1
cdr3_aa: CSVTGGAYEQYF
cdr3_nt: TGCAGCGTGACAGGGGGTGCCTACGAGCAGTACTTC

d_call: TRBD2
j_call: TRBJ2-1
clone_size: NA
v_call: TRBV27
cdr3_aa: CASSLFVLAGAALNEQFF
cdr3_nt: TGTGCCAGCAGTTTATTTGTGCTAGCGGGGGCGGCCCTTAATGAGCAGTTCTTC

d_call: NA
j_call: TRBJ2-7
clone_size: NA
v_call: TRBV18
cdr3_aa: CASSPGQSYEQYF
cdr3_nt: TGTGCCAGCTCCCCCGGACAGAGCTACGAGCAGTACTTC

d_call: NA
j_call: TRBJ1-2
clone_size: NA
v_call: TRBV29-1
cdr3_aa: CSASRRGGYGYTF
cdr3_nt: TGCAGCGCTTCCCGCAGGGGTGGGTATGGCTACACCTTC

d_call: TRBD2
j_call: TRBJ2-3
clone_size: NA
v_call: TRBV5-1
cdr3_aa: CASSLGSGGAGDTQYF
cdr3_nt: TGCGCCAGCAGCTTGGGGAGCGGGGGGGCAGGCGATACGCAGTATTTT

d_call: TRBD1
j_call: TRBJ2-7
clone_size: once
v_call: TRBV27
cdr3_aa: CASNFMAGTGTYEQYF
cdr3_nt: TGTGCCAGCAACTTTATGGCGGGGACAGGGACCTACGAGCAGTACTTC

d_call: NA
j_call: TRBJ2-5
clone_size: NA
v_call: TRBV5-1
cdr3_aa: CASSPQGTQETQYF
cdr3_nt: TGCGCCAGCAGCCCACAGGGAACCCAAGAGACCCAGTACTTC

d_call: NA
j_call: TRBJ1-1
clone_size: NA
v_call: TRBV7-2
cdr3_aa: CASSLAGGLNTEAFF
cdr3_nt: TGTGCCAGCAGCTTAGCGGGGGGTCTGAACACTGAAGCTTTCTTT

d_call: TRBD2
j_call: TRBJ2-2
clone_size: NA
v_call: TRBV24-1
cdr3_aa: CATSLAHTGELFF
cdr3_nt: TGTGCCACCTCACTAGCGCACACCGGGGAGCTGTTTTTT

d_call: TRBD1
j_call: TRBJ2-5
clone_size: NA
v_call: TRBV20-1
cdr3_aa: CSAGGGQTQYF
cdr3_nt: TGCAGTGCAGGGGGCGGGCAGACCCAGTACTTC

d_call: TRBD2
j_call: TRBJ2-3
clone_size: NA
v_call: TRBV4-1
cdr3_aa: CASSQVGREKTDTQYF
cdr3_nt: TGCGCCAGCAGCCAAGTGGGGCGGGAGAAGACAGATACGCAGTATTTT

d_call: NA
j_call: TRBJ2-5
clone_size: NA
v_call: TRBV11-2
cdr3_aa: CATQEEGGQETQYF
cdr3_nt: TGTGCCACCCAGGAGGAGGGAGGTCAAGAGACCCAGTACTTC

d_call: NA
j_call: TRBJ1-1
clone_size: NA
v_call: TRBV12-3/TRBV12-4
cdr3_aa: CASSLARAAEAFF
cdr3_nt: TGTGCCAGCAGTTTGGCCAGGGCGGCTGAAGCTTTCTTT

d_call: TRBD1
j_call: TRBJ2-7
clone_size: NA
v_call: TRBV15
cdr3_aa: CATRKTGLSSYEQYF
cdr3_nt: TGTGCCACCCGTAAGACAGGGTTGAGCTCCTACGAGCAGTACTTC